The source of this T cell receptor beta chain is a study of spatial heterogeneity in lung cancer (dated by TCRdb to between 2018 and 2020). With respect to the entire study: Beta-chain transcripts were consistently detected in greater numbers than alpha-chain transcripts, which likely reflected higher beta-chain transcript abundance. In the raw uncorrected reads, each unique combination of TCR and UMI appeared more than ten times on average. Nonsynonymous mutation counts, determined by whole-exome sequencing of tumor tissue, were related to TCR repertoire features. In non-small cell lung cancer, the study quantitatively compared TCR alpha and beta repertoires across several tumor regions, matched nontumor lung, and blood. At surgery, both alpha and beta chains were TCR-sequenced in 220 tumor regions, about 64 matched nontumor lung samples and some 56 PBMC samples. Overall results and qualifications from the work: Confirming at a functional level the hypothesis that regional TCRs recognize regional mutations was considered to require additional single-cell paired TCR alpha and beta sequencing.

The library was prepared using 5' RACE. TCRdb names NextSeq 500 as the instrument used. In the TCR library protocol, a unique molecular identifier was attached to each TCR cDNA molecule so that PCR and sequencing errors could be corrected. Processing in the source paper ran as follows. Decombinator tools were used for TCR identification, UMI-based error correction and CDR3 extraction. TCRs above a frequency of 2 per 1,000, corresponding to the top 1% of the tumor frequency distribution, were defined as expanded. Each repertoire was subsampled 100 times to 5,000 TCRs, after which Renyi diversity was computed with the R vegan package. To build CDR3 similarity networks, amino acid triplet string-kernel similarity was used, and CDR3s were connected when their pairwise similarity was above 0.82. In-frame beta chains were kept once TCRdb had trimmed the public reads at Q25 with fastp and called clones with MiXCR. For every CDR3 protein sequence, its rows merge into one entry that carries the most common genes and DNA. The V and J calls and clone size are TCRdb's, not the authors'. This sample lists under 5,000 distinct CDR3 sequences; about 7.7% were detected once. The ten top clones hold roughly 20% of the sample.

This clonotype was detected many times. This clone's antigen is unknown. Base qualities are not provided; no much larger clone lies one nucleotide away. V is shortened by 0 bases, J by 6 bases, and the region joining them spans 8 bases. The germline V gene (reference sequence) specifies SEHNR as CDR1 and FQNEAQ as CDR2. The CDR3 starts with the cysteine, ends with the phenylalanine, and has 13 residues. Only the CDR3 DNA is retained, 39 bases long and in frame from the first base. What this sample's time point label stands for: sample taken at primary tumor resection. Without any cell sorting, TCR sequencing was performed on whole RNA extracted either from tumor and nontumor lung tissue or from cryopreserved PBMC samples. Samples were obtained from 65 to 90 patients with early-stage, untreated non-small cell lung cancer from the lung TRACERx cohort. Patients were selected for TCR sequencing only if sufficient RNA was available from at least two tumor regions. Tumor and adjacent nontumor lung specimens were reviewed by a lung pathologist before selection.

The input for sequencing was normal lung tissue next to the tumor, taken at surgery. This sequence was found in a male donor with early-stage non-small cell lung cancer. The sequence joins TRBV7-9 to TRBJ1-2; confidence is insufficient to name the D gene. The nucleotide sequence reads TGTGCCAGCAGCTTAGCTTATGTTGATGGCTACACCTTC. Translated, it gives CASSLAYVDGYTF.